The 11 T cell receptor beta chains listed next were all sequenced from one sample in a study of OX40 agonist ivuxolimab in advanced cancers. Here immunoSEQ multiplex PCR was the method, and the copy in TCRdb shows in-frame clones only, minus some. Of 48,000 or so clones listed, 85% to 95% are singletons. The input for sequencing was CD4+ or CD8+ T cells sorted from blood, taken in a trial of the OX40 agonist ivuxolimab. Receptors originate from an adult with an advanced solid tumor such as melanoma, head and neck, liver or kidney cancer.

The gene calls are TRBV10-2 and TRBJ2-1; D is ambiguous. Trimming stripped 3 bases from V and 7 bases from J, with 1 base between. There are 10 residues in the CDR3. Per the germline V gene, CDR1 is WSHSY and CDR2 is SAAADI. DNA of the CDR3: TGCGCCAGCAGTGATAATGAGCAGTTCTTC. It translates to CASSDNEQFF.

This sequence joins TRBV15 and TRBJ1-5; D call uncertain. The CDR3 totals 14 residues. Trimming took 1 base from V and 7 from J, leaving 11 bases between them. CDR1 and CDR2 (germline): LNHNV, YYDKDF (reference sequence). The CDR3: CATSRVRSGQPQHF. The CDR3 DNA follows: TGTGCCACCAGCAGAGTAAGGTCGGGGCAGCCCCAGCATTTT.

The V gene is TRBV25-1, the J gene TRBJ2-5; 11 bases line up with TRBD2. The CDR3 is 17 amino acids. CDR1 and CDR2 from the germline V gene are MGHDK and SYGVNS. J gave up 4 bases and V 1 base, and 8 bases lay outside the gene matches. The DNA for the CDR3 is TGTGCCAGCAGTGAATTCGCCAGGCTAGCGGGGGGAGAGACCCAGTACTTC. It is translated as CASSEFARLAGGETQYF.

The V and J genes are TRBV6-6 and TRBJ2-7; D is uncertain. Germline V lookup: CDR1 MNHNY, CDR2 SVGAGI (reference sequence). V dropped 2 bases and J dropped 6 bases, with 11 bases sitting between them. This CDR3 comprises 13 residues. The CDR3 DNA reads TGTGCCAGCAGTTACGGGCCTAGTCTCGAGCAGTACGTC. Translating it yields CASSYGPSLEQYV.

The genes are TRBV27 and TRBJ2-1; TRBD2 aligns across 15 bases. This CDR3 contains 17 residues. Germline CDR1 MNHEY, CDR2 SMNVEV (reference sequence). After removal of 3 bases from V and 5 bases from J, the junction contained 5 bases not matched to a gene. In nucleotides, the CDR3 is TGTGCCAGCAGTTTCCCCGGGACTAGCGGGGGGAACAATGAGCAGTTCTTC. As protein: CASSFPGTSGGNNEQFF.

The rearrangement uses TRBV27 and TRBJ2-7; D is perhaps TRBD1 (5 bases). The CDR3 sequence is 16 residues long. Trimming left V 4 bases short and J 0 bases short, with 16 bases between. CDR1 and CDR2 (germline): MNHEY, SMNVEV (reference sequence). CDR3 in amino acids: CASSSPQTDNSYEQYF. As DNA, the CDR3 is TGTGCCAGCAGTTCACCCCAGACAGACAACTCCTACGAGCAGTACTTC.

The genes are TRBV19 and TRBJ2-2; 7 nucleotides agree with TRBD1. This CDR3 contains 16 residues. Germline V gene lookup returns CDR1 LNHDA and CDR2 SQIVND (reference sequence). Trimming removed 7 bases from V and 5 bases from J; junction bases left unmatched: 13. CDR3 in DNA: TGTGCCAGTATAGAAAGGAGGACAGGCGGAACCGGGGAGCTGTTTTTT. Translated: CASIERRTGGTGELFF.

The CDR3 DNA sequence: TGTGCCAGCAGCCACACCGGGACAGGGGGCAGGAATACGCAGTATTTT. Translation gives CASSHTGTGGRNTQYF. The J gene is TRBJ2-3, the V gene TRBV7-9; 12 nucleotides line up with TRBD1. The CDR3 is made up of 16 amino acids. The germline V gene encodes CDR1 SEHNR and CDR2 FQNEAQ (reference sequence). The trim removed 5 bases at V and 7 bases at J, leaving 10 bases unmatched.

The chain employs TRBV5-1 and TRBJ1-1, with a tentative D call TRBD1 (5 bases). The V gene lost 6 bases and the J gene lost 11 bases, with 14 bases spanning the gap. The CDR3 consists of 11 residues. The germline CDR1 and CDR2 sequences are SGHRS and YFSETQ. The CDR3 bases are TGCGCCAGCAACGGGGGTGGGATGGCTTTCTTT. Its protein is CASNGGGMAFF.

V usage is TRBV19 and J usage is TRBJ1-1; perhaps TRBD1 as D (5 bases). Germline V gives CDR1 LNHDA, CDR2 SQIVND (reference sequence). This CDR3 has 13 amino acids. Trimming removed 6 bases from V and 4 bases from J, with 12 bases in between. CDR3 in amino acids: CASRRGRGTEAFF. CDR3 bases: TGTGCCAGTAGGAGGGGCCGGGGCACTGAAGCTTTCTTT.

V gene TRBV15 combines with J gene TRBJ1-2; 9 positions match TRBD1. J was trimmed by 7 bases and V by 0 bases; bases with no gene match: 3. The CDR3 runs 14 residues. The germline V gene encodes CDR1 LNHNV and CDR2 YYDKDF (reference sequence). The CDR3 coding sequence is TGTGCCACCAGCAGAGATTTGGACAGGGGTGGCTACACCTTC. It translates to CATSRDLDRGGYTF.